The present T cell receptor (beta chain) was sequenced within a study of blood T cell repertoires in COVID-19 (TCRdb year 2020). With regard to the full study: Samples covering the acute and convalescent phases of COVID-19 were provided by collaborators in the United States, Italy and Spain. The prospective study material was composed of cDNA or gDNA derived from T cells, B-cell-depleted T cells, or PBMCs. The dataset comprised deeply sampled blood TCRbeta repertoires from subjects exposed to, actively infected with, or recovered from COVID-19. A freely available public database, intended as a resource for researchers studying the immune response to SARS-CoV-2, is where the repertoires were released. Samples came from the ongoing ImmuneRACE study (first 160 participants) plus 1,254 subjects from 6 global collaborators. Nearly every sample came with metadata listing a de-identified subject ID, COVID-19 status, age in years and sex. Where available, HLA class I and class II types were obtained from metadata supplied by the sample provider rather than from assay-based typing.

The collaborating institutions used their own protocols to collect whole blood in K2EDTA tubes. For TCRbeta analysis, collaborator samples were shipped as frozen whole blood, as isolated PBMCs, or as DNA extracted from either sample type. The germline V end is reduced by 6 bases and the J end by 4 bases; junction bases left unmatched: 6. The germline V gene supplies CDR1 MNHEY and CDR2 SVGEGT. From the cysteine through the phenylalanine, the CDR3 covers 13 amino acids. Only CDR3 DNA is held: 39 bases, read in frame from base 1. The investigation overall reported the following: Clinical and demographic metadata were provided uncurated, with the amount varying by source and participant.

TCRbeta CDR3 regions were amplified from genomic DNA using the immunoSEQ Assay, a bias-controlled multiplex PCR. In the paper's pipeline: The number of nucleated cells in each sample was estimated from the amplification of reference gene primers within the assay. To quantify the absolute abundance of each unique TCRbeta CDR3 rearrangement, sequence reads were collapsed and filtered. For each sample, productive Simpson clonality was calculated as the square root of Simpson's diversity index across productive rearrangements. The immuneACCESS repertoire file appears here via TCRdb, limited to in-frame rearrangements. These files lack a portion of the clones; in checked studies, under half of the deficit traces to unresolved V genes, and the cause of the others is not known. V, J and clone size were drawn from that table, and D and trimming were deduced from the DNA. Here the sample has about 180,000 clones; approximately 86% occur a single time. The biggest ten clones account for 2.9% of the sample.

Of note for this clone: The antigen this receptor binds is unknown. No base-level quality is on record; no much larger clone is a single base apart.

The chain is encoded by TRBV6-2 or TRBV6-3 joined to TRBJ2-7; 7 central nucleotides agree with TRBD2. Sample: peripheral blood. This clonotype was sampled from a woman younger than 45 with active or convalescent COVID-19. The CDR3 loop reads CASSLGGVYEQYF. DNA sequence: TGTGCCAGCAGCCTTGGGGGGGTTTACGAGCAGTACTTC.